In this sample, the clone carrying this T cell receptor beta chain turned up a few times. Its cognate antigen is unknown. At one end the junction does not follow the germline gene, possibly because of a read error. Researchers reported that TCR beta cDNA libraries carried unique molecular identifiers. T cells numbering roughly 0.9 to 10 million yielded cDNA molecules that totaled roughly 0.5 million. TCRdb called the PCR reads again in MiXCR, with one record for every CDR3 protein. The table lists fewer than 850,000 distinct CDR3 sequences, 30% of them singletons. This sample is part of a study of post-analysis software for immune sequencing data. Regarding the study as a whole: People with multiple sclerosis had a significantly lower normalized Chao1 diversity than controls did. About 5 TRBV segments occurring more often in patients than controls included TRBV5-6, TRBV5-1 and TRBV20-1.

Germline assignment: CDR1 SGHTA and CDR2 FQGNSA. The CDR3 runs to 12 residues. The origin of this receptor is a girl aged 5 to 17 with multiple sclerosis. Sequencing input: blood. This sequence joins TRBV7-2 and TRBJ1-2; D remains ambiguous. The CDR3 reads CAGSTLNYGYTF. Here the CDR3 DNA reads TGTGCCGGCAGCACCCTTAACTATGGCTACACCTTC. Using reference TRBV7-2 and TRBJ1-2 for the parts outside the CDR3, the full variable domain is GAGVSQSPSNKVTEKGKDVELRCDPISGHTALYWYRQSLGQGLEFLIYFQGNSAPDKSGLPSDRFSAERTGGSVSTLTIQRTQQEDSAVYLCAGSTLNYGYTFGSGTRLTVV.